Here is one TCR beta chain with its context. Using RNA transcripts as the source, TCR beta CDR3 regions were amplified. Using the HTBI primer set, a first-round RT-PCR was run on the TCR CDR3. TCRdb fed the multiplex PCR reads into MiXCR, producing one record per CDR3 protein. The sample has some 490,000 distinct CDR3 sequences; about 20% are singletons. The CDR3 contains 15 residues. Per the germline V gene, CDR1 is LGHDT and CDR2 is YNNKEL (reference sequence). J lost 4 bases, V lost 3 bases, and 6 bases had no gene match. The sample is drawn from a study of T cells in Graves' hyperthyroidism and ophthalmopathy.

Material: blood. The J gene is TRBJ2-5, the V gene TRBV3-1, with 9 bases matching TRBD2. This sequence was found in a woman aged 70-85 years with Graves' ophthalmopathy. The CDR3 DNA follows: TGTGCCAGCAGCCAGAGGACTAGCGCCGCAGAGACCCAGTACTTC. The encoded protein is CASSQRTSAAETQYF.